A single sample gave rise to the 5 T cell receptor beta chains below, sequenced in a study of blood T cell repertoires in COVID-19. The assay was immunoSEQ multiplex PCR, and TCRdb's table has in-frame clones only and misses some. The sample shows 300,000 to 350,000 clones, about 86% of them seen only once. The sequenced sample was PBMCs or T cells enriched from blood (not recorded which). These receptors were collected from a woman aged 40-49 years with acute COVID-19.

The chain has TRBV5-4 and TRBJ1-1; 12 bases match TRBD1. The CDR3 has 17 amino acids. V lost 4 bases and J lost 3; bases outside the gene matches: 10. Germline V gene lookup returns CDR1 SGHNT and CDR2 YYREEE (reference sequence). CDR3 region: CASSHERDRGRHTEAFF. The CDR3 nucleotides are TGTGCCAGCAGCCACGAAAGGGACAGGGGGCGTCACACTGAAGCTTTCTTT. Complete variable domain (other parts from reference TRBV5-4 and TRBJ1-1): ETGVTQSPTHLIKTRGQQVTLRCSSQSGHNTVSWYQQALGQGPQFIFQYYREEENGRGNFPPRFSGLQFPNYSSELNVNALELDDSALYLCASSHERDRGRHTEAFFGQGTRLTVV.

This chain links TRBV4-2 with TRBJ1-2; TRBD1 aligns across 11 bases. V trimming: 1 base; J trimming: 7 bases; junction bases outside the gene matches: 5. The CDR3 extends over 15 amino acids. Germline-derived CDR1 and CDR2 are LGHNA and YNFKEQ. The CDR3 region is CASSQVGQGAVGYTF. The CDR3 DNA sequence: TGTGCCAGCAGCCAAGTTGGACAGGGGGCGGTTGGCTACACCTTC.

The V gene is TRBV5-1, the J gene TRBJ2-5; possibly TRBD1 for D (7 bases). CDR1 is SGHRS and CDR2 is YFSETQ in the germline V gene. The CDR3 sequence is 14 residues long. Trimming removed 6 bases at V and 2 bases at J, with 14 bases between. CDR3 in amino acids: CASTRGTVQETQYF. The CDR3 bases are TGCGCCAGCACCCGCGGGACAGTACAAGAGACCCAGTACTTC.

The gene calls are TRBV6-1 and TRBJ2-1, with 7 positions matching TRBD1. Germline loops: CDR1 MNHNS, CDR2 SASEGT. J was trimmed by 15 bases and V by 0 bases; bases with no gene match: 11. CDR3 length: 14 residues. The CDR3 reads CASSEALVGTDPFF. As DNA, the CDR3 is TGTGCCAGCAGTGAAGCGCTTGTCGGGACAGATCCGTTCTTC.

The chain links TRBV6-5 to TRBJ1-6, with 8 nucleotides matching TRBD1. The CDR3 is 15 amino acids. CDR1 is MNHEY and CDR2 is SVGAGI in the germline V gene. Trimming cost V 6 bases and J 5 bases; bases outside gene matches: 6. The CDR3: CASRQGGTNNSPLHF. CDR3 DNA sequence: TGTGCCAGCAGACAGGGGGGCACGAATAATTCACCCCTCCACTTT.